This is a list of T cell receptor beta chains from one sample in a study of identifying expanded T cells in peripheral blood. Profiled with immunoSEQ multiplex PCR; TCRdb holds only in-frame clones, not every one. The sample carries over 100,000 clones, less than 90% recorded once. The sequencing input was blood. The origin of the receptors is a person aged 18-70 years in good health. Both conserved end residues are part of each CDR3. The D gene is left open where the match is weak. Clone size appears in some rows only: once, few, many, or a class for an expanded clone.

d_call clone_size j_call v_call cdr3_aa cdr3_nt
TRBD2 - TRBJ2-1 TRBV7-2 CASSLLAGGQQFF TGTGCCAGCAGCTTACTGGCGGGAGGGCAGCAGTTCTTC
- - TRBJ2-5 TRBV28 CASSSPRGREQQETQYF TGTGCCAGCAGTTCACCCCGGGGGCGGGAGCAACAAGAGACCCAGTACTTC
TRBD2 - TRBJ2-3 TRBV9 CASSQTSGSADTQYF TGTGCCAGCAGCCAGACTAGCGGGTCCGCAGATACGCAGTATTTT
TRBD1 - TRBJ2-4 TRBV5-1 CASSPGQAKGIQYF TGCGCCAGCAGCCCTGGACAGGCGAAAGGGATTCAGTACTTC
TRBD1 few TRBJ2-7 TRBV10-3 CAIRQGATYEQYF TGTGCCATCAGACAGGGGGCGACCTACGAGCAGTACTTC
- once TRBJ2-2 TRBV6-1 CASDLPNTGELFF TGTGCCAGCGACCTCCCGAACACCGGGGAGCTGTTTTTT
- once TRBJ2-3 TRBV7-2 CASSLGDPTDTQYF TGTGCCAGCAGCTTAGGGGACCCGACAGATACGCAGTATTTT
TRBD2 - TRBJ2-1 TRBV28 CASSSSSGRHILSSYNEQFF TGTGCCAGCAGTTCCTCAAGCGGGAGGCATATATTAAGCTCCTACAATGAGCAGTTCTTC
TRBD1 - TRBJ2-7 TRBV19 CASMGQGEEDEQYF TGTGCCAGTATGGGACAGGGGGAAGAGGACGAGCAGTACTTC
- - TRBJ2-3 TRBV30 CAWSVRGGTDTQYF TGTGCCTGGAGTGTACGAGGTGGCACAGATACGCAGTATTTT
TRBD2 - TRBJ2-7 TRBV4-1 CASSLGLALSYEQYF TGCGCCAGCAGCCTCGGACTAGCCCTCTCCTACGAGCAGTACTTC
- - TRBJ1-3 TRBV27 CASSSVSGNTIYF TGTGCCAGCAGTTCCGTGTCTGGAAACACCATATATTTT
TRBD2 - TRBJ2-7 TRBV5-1 CASRWTSGRIYEQYF TGCGCCAGCAGATGGACTAGCGGGCGTATCTACGAGCAGTACTTC
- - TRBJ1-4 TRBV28 CATTPSTEKLFF TGTGCCACCACCCCATCTACTGAAAAACTGTTTTTT
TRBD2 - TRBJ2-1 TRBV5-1 CASSYSTSGHNEQFF TGCGCCAGCAGCTATTCGACTAGCGGGCACAATGAGCAGTTCTTC
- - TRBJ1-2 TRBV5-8 CASSLVGTWARGNYDYTF TGTGCCAGCAGCTTGGTAGGGACGTGGGCTCGCGGTAACTATGACTACACCTTC
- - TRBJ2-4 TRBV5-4 CASSLQGGENIQYF TGTGCCAGCAGCCTACAGGGTGGAGAAAACATTCAGTACTTC
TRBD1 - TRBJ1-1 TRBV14 CASSRWLLQGSYMNTEAFF TGTGCCAGCAGCCGATGGCTATTACAGGGGTCCTACATGAACACTGAAGCTTTCTTT
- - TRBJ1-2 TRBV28 CASYEGDGYGYTF TGTGCCAGCTATGAGGGGGACGGATATGGCTACACCTTC
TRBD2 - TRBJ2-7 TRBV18 CASSPLAGGTYEQYF TGTGCCAGCTCACCACTGGCGGGAGGAACCTACGAGCAGTACTTC
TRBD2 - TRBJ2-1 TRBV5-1 CASSFSAGGYNEQFF TGCGCCAGCAGCTTTTCAGCGGGGGGGTACAATGAGCAGTTCTTC
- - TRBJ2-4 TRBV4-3 CASSQPSGQGLAKNIQYF TGCGCCAGCAGCCAGCCCAGTGGGCAGGGGCTAGCCAAAAACATTCAGTACTTC
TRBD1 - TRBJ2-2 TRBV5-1 CASSFGQGYTGELFF TGCGCCAGCAGCTTTGGACAGGGATACACCGGGGAGCTGTTTTTT
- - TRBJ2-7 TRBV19 CASRLQGFSYEQYF TGTGCCAGTAGACTACAGGGATTTTCCTACGAGCAGTACTTC
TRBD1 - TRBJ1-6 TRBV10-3 CAISAQGANSPLHF TGTGCCATCAGTGCCCAGGGGGCGAATTCACCCCTCCACTTT
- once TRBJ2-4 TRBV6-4 CASSVRLAKNIQYF TGTGCCAGCAGTGTACGGCTAGCCAAAAACATTCAGTACTTC
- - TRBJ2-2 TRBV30 CAWSVGGANTGELFF TGTGCCTGGAGTGTGGGGGGTGCGAACACCGGGGAGCTGTTTTTT
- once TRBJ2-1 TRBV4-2 CASSQDRPNEQFF TGTGCCAGCAGCCAAGACAGACCCAATGAGCAGTTCTTC
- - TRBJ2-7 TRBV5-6 CASSQDVAYEQYF TGTGCCAGCAGCCAGGACGTAGCCTACGAGCAGTACTTC
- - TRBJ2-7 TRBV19 CASRYRDTTYEQYF TGTGCCAGTAGATATAGGGACACCACCTACGAGCAGTACTTC
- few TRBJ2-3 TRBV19 CASSIRAGSKDTQYF TGTGCCAGTAGTATAAGGGCCGGGTCGAAAGATACGCAGTATTTT
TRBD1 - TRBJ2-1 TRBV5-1 CASNMGQGRGNEQFF TGCGCCAGCAACATGGGACAGGGTAGGGGCAATGAGCAGTTCTTC
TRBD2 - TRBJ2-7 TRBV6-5 CASSTTSGTYEQYF TGTGCCAGCAGTACGACTAGCGGCACCTACGAGCAGTACTTC
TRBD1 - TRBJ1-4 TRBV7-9 CASSVGQGIVEKLFF TGTGCCAGCAGCGTCGGACAGGGGATAGTCGAAAAACTGTTTTTT
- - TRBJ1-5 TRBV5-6 CASSGTGTLNQPQHF TGTGCCAGCAGCGGAACCGGGACGCTAAATCAGCCCCAGCATTTT
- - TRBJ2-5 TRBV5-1 CASSLGRGYQETQYF TGCGCCAGCAGCTTAGGTCGGGGGTACCAAGAGACCCAGTACTTC
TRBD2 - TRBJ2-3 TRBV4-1 CASSRWGTSGRSDTQYF TGCGCCAGCAGCCGCTGGGGAACTAGCGGGAGGTCAGATACGCAGTATTTT
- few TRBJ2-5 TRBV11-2 CASSLGRTQETQYF TGTGCCAGCAGCTTAGGGCGGACCCAAGAGACCCAGTACTTC
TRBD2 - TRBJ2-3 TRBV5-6 CASSLVGLAGSEDTQYF TGTGCCAGCAGCTTGGTTGGACTAGCGGGTTCGGAGGATACGCAGTATTTT
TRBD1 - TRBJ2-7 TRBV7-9 CASSLAEHRGTSVYEQYF TGTGCCAGCAGCTTAGCCGAACACAGGGGTACCTCGGTTTACGAGCAGTACTTC
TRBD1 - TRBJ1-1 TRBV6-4 CASSVGGPGGTEAFF TGTGCCAGCAGTGTAGGGGGGCCAGGGGGCACTGAAGCTTTCTTT